This TCR beta chain was recovered during a study of shared clonotypes between healthy human individuals. Per the germline V gene, CDR1 is SGHVS and CDR2 is FNYEAQ. Trimming took 0 bases from V and 3 from J, leaving 9 bases between them. This CDR3 has 15 amino acids. Clones were sequenced by immunoSEQ multiplex PCR, and TCRdb holds only the in-frame ones, with some missing. The data contain 2 million to 3 million clones, 90% to 95% of them singletons. As regards this clone: Antigen specificity is unknown.

The study's findings and limits: Non-shared clonotypes had lower generation probabilities than clonotypes shared by all four sorted-subset donors. Naive CD4 clonotypes were shared across a handful of donors at 4.5% to 6.5%.

The source of this sequence is a man aged 18 to 29 in good health. Some clones in this sample may be carry-over from other donors' samples. Sequenced: naive CD4+ T cells from PBMCs. Subset indicated: CD45RA+ positively selected. The chain is built from TRBV7-6 and TRBJ1-3; no definite D call. The CDR3 region has the DNA TGTGCCAGCAGCTTAGCGATGGGCTTTGGAAACACCATATATTTT. Its translation is CASSLAMGFGNTIYF.